The 20 T cell receptor beta chains given below trace back to one sample, sequenced in a study of CD8+CD57+ T cells in acquired aplastic anemia. Genomic DNA constituted the template upon which TCR beta VDJ and CDR3 profiling was performed. TCRdb re-derived calls from the reads in MiXCR, one entry per CDR3 protein. The sample shows approximately 99,000 distinct CDR3 sequences, 51% of them seen only once. What was sequenced was sorted CD4+, CD8+, or CD8+CD57+ T cells (not recorded which) from PBMCs. The receptors come from a human donor in good health, serving as a control.

This chain links TRBV24-1 with TRBJ1-5, with a tentative D call TRBD1 (5 bases). Germline CDR1 and CDR2: KGHDR and SFDVKD. Deletions cut 2 bases from V and 7 bases from J, with 11 bases between. The CDR3 length is 14 residues. CDR3 protein: CATSDYGTFQPQHF. In nucleotides, the CDR3 is TGTGCCACCAGTGATTATGGGACCTTCCAGCCCCAGCATTTT.

This clonotype was counted at least ten times. The chain combines TRBV7-2 with TRBJ2-1, with D possibly called TRBD1 or TRBD2 (5 bases each). V lost 5 bases to trimming and J lost 2 bases, with 16 bases between them. CDR1 SGHTA and CDR2 FQGNSA come from the germline V gene. This CDR3 has 16 amino acids. CDR3 loop: CASSLHGGLTYNEQFF. In DNA form, the CDR3 reads TGTGCCAGCAGCCTCCATGGGGGTCTTACCTACAATGAGCAGTTCTTC.

The chain links TRBV15 to TRBJ2-3; TRBD1 matches 7 bases. Germline CDR1 reads LNHNV; CDR2 reads YYDKDF (reference sequence). V trimming: 3 bases; J trimming: 2 bases; junction bases outside the gene matches: 2. This CDR3 is built from 14 residues. The CDR3 region has the DNA TGTGCCACCAGCAGGGGACAGCCCACAGATACGCAGTATTTT. Its protein product is CATSRGQPTDTQYF.

The chain links TRBV5-4 to TRBJ1-1; 9 nucleotides line up with TRBD1. Trimming removed 1 base from V and 4 bases from J; junction bases left unmatched: 11. This CDR3 has 17 amino acids. Germline-derived CDR1 and CDR2 are SGHNT and YYREEE (reference sequence). In nucleotides, the CDR3 is TGTGCCAGCAGCTTGTCCGGGACAGGGTCAGGGATCACTGAAGCTTTCTTT. It encodes CASSLSGTGSGITEAFF. Filled out from reference TRBV5-4 and TRBJ1-1, the complete variable domain reads ETGVTQSPTHLIKTRGQQVTLRCSSQSGHNTVSWYQQALGQGPQFIFQYYREEENGRGNFPPRFSGLQFPNYSSELNVNALELDDSALYLCASSLSGTGSGITEAFFGQGTRLTVV.

The chain links TRBV10-3 to TRBJ1-6; D possibly corresponds to TRBD1 (5 bases). The V end was cut by 2 bases, the J end by 5 bases, with 13 bases between. This CDR3 comprises 16 residues. Germline V gene sequence: CDR1 ENHRY, CDR2 SYGVKD. In DNA, the CDR3 is TGTGCCATCAGTGAGCCACGGGGACGGCATAATTCACCCCTCCACTTT. Translation: CAISEPRGRHNSPLHF.

This clonotype was seen ten or more times. The chain employs TRBV10-3 and TRBJ2-1, with TRBD1 matching 9 bases. The germline V gene encodes CDR1 ENHRY and CDR2 SYGVKD. Trimming removed 7 bases from V and 5 bases from J; junction bases left unmatched: 3. The CDR3 length is 13 residues. CDR3 nucleotides: TGTGCCATCAACGGACAGGGGCACAATGAGCAGTTCTTC. The encoded protein is CAINGQGHNEQFF.

The chain combines TRBV20-1 with TRBJ2-5; D unclear. The CDR3 is 17 amino acids. Trimming stripped 1 base from V and 1 base from J, with 19 bases between. The germline V gene has CDR1 DFQATT and CDR2 SNEGSKA (reference sequence). The DNA of the CDR3 is TGCAGTGCTAGAGTCACCCTTCCTGGCGGCAGCCAAGAGACCCAGTACTTC. Its translation: CSARVTLPGGSQETQYF.

This clonotype was seen ten or more times. This chain links TRBV27 with TRBJ2-7, with D unresolved. Trimming shortened V by 3 bases and J by 0 bases, and 6 bases separated the two germline ends. This CDR3 region has 13 residues. In germline, CDR1 is MNHEY, CDR2 SMNVEV (reference sequence). The CDR3 DNA is TGTGCCAGCAGTTTCAAGTACTCCTACGAGCAGTACTTC. Translated: CASSFKYSYEQYF.

The J gene is TRBJ2-5, the V gene TRBV19; D perhaps matches TRBD1 (5 bases). V was clipped by 4 bases and J by 2 bases, with 8 bases between them. This CDR3 is built from 13 residues. Germline V gives CDR1 LNHDA, CDR2 SQIVND (reference sequence). CDR3 loop: CASSTQGQETQYF. In DNA form, the CDR3 reads TGTGCCAGTAGTACCCAGGGACAAGAGACCCAGTACTTC.

This clonotype has only a few counts. This rearrangement joins TRBV12-3 or TRBV12-4 to TRBJ2-3, with TRBD2 identical over 9 bases. The V gene end was trimmed by 6 bases and the J gene end by 2 bases; junction bases not matched to a gene: 6. There are 15 residues in the CDR3. As DNA, the CDR3 is TGTGCCAGCAGCCCAGGCGGGGGGGCCACAGATACGCAGTATTTT. It translates to CASSPGGGATDTQYF.

This chain joins TRBV25-1 and TRBJ2-7; D possibly corresponds to TRBD2 (6 bases). Germline V gene lookup returns CDR1 MGHDK and CDR2 SYGVNS. The CDR3 is made up of 14 amino acids. Trimming pared 4 bases from V and 4 bases from J, leaving 14 bases between. CDR3 coding DNA: TGTGCCAGCAGTGGGGGGGTAGAGGAGTACGAGCAGTACTTC. Amino acids: CASSGGVEEYEQYF.

Concerning this clonotype itself: At one end the junction does not follow the germline gene, possibly because of a read error. V usage is TRBV29-1 and J usage is TRBJ1-2; D possibly corresponds to TRBD1 (5 bases). The CDR3 contains 12 residues. The germline V gene encodes CDR1 SQVTM and CDR2 ANQGSEA. CDR3 amino acids: CSATGTKYGYTF. In DNA form, the CDR3 reads TGCAGCGCAACCGGGACTAAATATGGCTACACCTTC.

This clonotype showed up just once. V usage is TRBV25-1 and J usage is TRBJ1-5; D perhaps matches TRBD1 (5 bases). Trimming left V 3 bases short and J 6 bases short, with 12 bases between. Germline CDR1 reads MGHDK; CDR2 reads SYGVNS. The CDR3 covers 14 residues. CDR3 amino acids: CASSDQGERQPQHF. The CDR3 DNA reads as TGTGCCAGCAGTGATCAGGGAGAGCGTCAGCCCCAGCATTTT.

The chain is built from TRBV5-5 and TRBJ2-3; D possibly uses TRBD1 or TRBD2 (5 bases each). This CDR3 is built from 15 residues. The V and J ends lost 2 bases and 2 bases respectively, with 12 bases between them. Looked up from germline, CDR1 is SGHKS and CDR2 is YYEKEE (reference sequence). CDR3 DNA sequence: TGTGCCAGCAGCTTAGTGTTGGGGACCACAGATACGCAGTATTTT. It specifies CASSLVLGTTDTQYF. Together with reference TRBV5-5 and TRBJ2-3, the CDR3 gives the full variable domain: DAGVTQSPTHLIKTRGQQVTLRCSPISGHKSVSWYQQVLGQGPQFIFQYYEKEERGRGNFPDRFSARQFPNYSSELNVNALLLGDSALYLCASSLVLGTTDTQYFGPGTRLTVL.

This clonotype came up many times. This sequence joins TRBV2 and TRBJ2-1; 10 positions agree with TRBD2. The CDR3 length is 15 residues. Trimming cost V 4 bases and J 2 bases; bases outside gene matches: 2. Germline V CDR1 and CDR2: SNHLY, FYNNEI. The CDR3 coding sequence is TGTGCCAGCAGTGTCAGCGGGGGGGCCTACAATGAGCAGTTCTTC. This sequence encodes CASSVSGGAYNEQFF. Full variable domain (missing parts from reference TRBV2 and TRBJ2-1): EPEVTQTPSHQVTQMGQEVILRCVPISNHLYFYWYRQILGQKVEFLVSFYNNEISEKSEIFDDQFSVERPDGSNFTLKIRSTKLEDSAMYFCASSVSGGAYNEQFFGPGTRLTVL.

The gene calls are TRBV14 and TRBJ1-2; 7 nucleotides line up with TRBD1. The junction had 4 bases not matched to a gene; V was cut back by 2 bases and J by 4 bases. This CDR3 is 14 amino acids long. Germline CDR1 SGHDN, CDR2 FVKESK. The DNA for the CDR3 is TGTGCCAGCAGCCAACAGACAGGGCCCTATGGCTACACCTTC. Translation: CASSQQTGPYGYTF. Drawing the rest from reference TRBV14 and TRBJ1-2, the complete variable domain is EAGVTQFPSHSVIEKGQTVTLRCDPISGHDNLYWYRRVMGKEIKFLLHFVKESKQDESGMPNNRFLAERTGGTYSTLKVQPAELEDSGVYFCASSQQTGPYGYTFGSGTRLTVV.

CDR3 protein: CASSLGGGGYYAGELFF. The CDR3 region has the DNA TGTGCCAGCAGCTTAGGCGGGGGGGGGTATTATGCCGGGGAGCTGTTTTTT. V and J are TRBV7-2 and TRBJ2-2, with 9 bases lining up with TRBD2. The J segment lost 6 bases and the V segment lost 1 base, leaving 9 bases of the junction unmatched. Germline CDR1 reads SGHTA; CDR2 reads FQGNSA. CDR3 length: 17 amino acids.

The rearrangement uses TRBV7-9 and TRBJ1-6; 7 nucleotides agree with TRBD1. The CDR3 runs 15 residues. V was pared by 2 bases and J by 9 bases, with 7 bases of the junction left unmatched. Germline CDR1 SEHNR, CDR2 FQNEAQ (reference sequence). The CDR3 bases are TGTGCCAGCAGCTTAATGGGGCAGGGGGTTTCACCCCTCCACTTT. This sequence encodes CASSLMGQGVSPLHF.

As for this clonotype: At one end the junction does not follow the germline gene, possibly because of a read error. This chain connects TRBV25-1 to TRBJ1-1; tentatively, D is TRBD1 (5 bases). CDR3 length: 14 residues. Germline-derived CDR1 and CDR2 are MGHDK and SYGVNS. The CDR3 DNA is TGTGCCAGCAGTGAGCAGGGTTTAGCCCCGTGGTTAAATTTT. Translation: CASSEQGLAPWLNF.

In regard to this clonotype: A much larger clonotype is one base distant, so this may be a read error. The rearrangement links TRBV25-1 to TRBJ2-7, with D perhaps matching TRBD2 (5 bases). The CDR3 covers 13 residues. CDR1 and CDR2 from the germline V gene are MGHDK and SYGVNS. Trimming removed 6 bases at V and 1 base at J, with 10 bases between. The CDR3 loop reads CASRNRGSYEQYF. The CDR3 bases are TGTGCCAGCAGAAACCGGGGTTCCTACGAGCAGTACTTC.